Shown below are 4 T cell receptor beta chains from a single sample sequenced in a study of blood T cell repertoires in COVID-19. Assay: immunoSEQ multiplex PCR; the TCRdb copy retains only in-frame clones and omits some. The sample consists of 360,000 or so clones, around 83% of them appearing once. Sequencing was done on a sample of PBMCs or T cells enriched from blood (not recorded which). The receptors originated from a woman aged 45-60 years who had recovered from COVID-19.

The chain links TRBV6-5 to TRBJ1-1; D is uncertain. V was trimmed by 6 bases and J by 5 bases, leaving 13 bases between them. The germline V gene encodes CDR1 MNHEY and CDR2 SVGAGI. The CDR3 length is 13 residues. CDR3 loop: CASRNPPVTEAFF. CDR3 DNA sequence: TGTGCCAGCAGAAACCCTCCGGTGACTGAAGCTTTCTTT.

The chain couples TRBV12-3 or TRBV12-4 to TRBJ1-1; TRBD1 agrees at 7 bases. The CDR3 sequence is 13 residues long. V lost 8 bases to trimming and J lost 0 bases; unmatched junction nucleotides: 3. The CDR3 DNA follows: TGTGCCAGCGAGGGACAGATGAACACTGAAGCTTTCTTT. Protein product: CASEGQMNTEAFF.

The chain employs TRBV7-8 and TRBJ2-2, with TRBD2 matching over 8 bases. Germline CDR1 SGHVS, CDR2 FQNEAQ. The ends lost 1 base at V and 5 bases at J; junction bases unmatched: 9. The CDR3 is 17 amino acids. This CDR3 reads CASSLVSSGRRTGELFF. As DNA, the CDR3 is TGTGCCAGCAGCTTAGTATCGAGCGGGAGAAGGACCGGGGAGCTGTTTTTT.

This clone showed up just a few times. The rearrangement uses TRBV7-2 and TRBJ1-1, with TRBD1 identical over 8 bases. The CDR3 totals 15 residues. The V segment lost 3 bases and the J segment 4 bases; nucleotides outside the gene matches: 7. CDR1 is SGHTA, CDR2 FQGNSA, per germline. CDR3 bases: TGTGCCAGCAGCTTCGACGGACAGGGCGGCACTGAAGCTTTCTTT. Translation: CASSFDGQGGTEAFF. The complete variable domain, with remaining parts taken from reference TRBV7-2 and TRBJ1-1, reads GAGVSQSPSNKVTEKGKDVELRCDPISGHTALYWYRQSLGQGLEFLIYFQGNSAPDKSGLPSDRFSAERTGGSVSTLTIQRTQQEDSAVYLCASSFDGQGGTEAFFGQGTRLTVV.